This is a list of T cell receptor beta chains from one sample in a study of CD8 T cells in cerebrospinal fluid in Alzheimer's disease. For each CDR3 protein, TCRdb gives one entry from its re-call of the 10x single-cell sequencing reads, without DNA. The ten most abundant clones cover about 33% of a sample with around 730 distinct CDR3 sequences. The sample taken for sequencing was cerebrospinal fluid. These receptors were taken from a human donor with Alzheimer's disease. Each CDR3 is given with its conserved first and last residue. Clone sizes are given selectively: once, few, many, or a class where the clone is expanded.

>medium-sized|TRBJ1-5|TRBV6-2/TRBV6-3
CASSYTYLRAISPSIF
>.|TRBJ1-1|TRBV29-1
CSVNSGYLQAFF
>.|TRBJ2-2|TRBV20-1
CSASLASGRAAGELFF
>medium-sized|TRBJ2-1|TRBV2
CASSALAGNNEQFF
>medium-sized|TRBJ2-5|TRBV20-1
CSARDNRDRERGTQYF
>medium-sized|TRBJ2-7|TRBV7-2
CASSRGPPSYEQYF
>.|TRBJ1-2|TRBV25-1
CASSVSAYGYTF
>medium-sized|TRBJ2-7|TRBV5-1
CASSAGQNYEQYF
>medium-sized|TRBJ2-5|TRBV5-4
CASSSGLVTVETQYF
>medium-sized|TRBJ1-6|TRBV5-6
CASSVRQGRNSPLHF
>large|TRBJ2-5|TRBV7-9
CASSPPEGQETQYF
>.|TRBJ1-1|TRBV6-2/TRBV6-3
CASSYVSGNMNTEAFF
>.|TRBJ1-1|TRBV15
CATAVAKRSTEAFF
>medium-sized|TRBJ2-3|TRBV7-9
CASSFGGSTDTQYF
>.|TRBJ2-3|TRBV20-1
CSASEASGTSTDTQYF
>large|TRBJ2-1|TRBV5-1
CASSWGTGANEQFF
>medium-sized|TRBJ2-1|TRBV9
CASSVRWETNEQFF